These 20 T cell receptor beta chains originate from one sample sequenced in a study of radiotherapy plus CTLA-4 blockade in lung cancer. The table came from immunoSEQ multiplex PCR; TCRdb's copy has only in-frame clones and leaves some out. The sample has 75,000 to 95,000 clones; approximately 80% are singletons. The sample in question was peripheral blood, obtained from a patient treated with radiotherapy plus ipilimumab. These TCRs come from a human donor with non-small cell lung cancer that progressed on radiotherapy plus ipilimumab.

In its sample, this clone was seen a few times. CDR3 nucleotides: TGTGCCAGCATGAAAGACAGCCTCCACGAGCAGTACGTC. This translates into CASMKDSLHEQYV. The genes are TRBV6-1 and TRBJ2-7; TRBD1 is a possible D gene (5 bases). The CDR3 is made up of 13 amino acids. The germline V gene encodes CDR1 MNHNS and CDR2 SASEGT. Trimming took off 7 bases at V and 5 bases at J, with 15 bases between the two ends.

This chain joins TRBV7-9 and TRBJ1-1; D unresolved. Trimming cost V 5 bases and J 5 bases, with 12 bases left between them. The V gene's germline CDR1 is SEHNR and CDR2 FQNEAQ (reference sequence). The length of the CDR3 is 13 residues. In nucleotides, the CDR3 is TGTGCCAGCAGCCCTGGAGAATTAACTGAAGCTTTCTTT. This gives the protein CASSPGELTEAFF.

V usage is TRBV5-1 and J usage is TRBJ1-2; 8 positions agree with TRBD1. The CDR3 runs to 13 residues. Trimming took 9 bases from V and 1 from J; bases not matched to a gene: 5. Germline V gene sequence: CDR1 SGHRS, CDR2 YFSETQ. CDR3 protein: CATGTGDNYGYTF. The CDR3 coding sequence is TGCGCCACCGGGACAGGTGATAACTATGGCTACACCTTC.

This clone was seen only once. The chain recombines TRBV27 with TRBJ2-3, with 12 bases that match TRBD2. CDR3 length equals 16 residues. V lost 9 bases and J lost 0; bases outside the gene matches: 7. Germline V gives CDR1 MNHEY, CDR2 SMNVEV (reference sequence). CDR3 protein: CARTWTSGISTDTQYF. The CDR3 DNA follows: TGTGCCAGAACTTGGACTAGCGGGATTAGCACAGATACGCAGTATTTT.

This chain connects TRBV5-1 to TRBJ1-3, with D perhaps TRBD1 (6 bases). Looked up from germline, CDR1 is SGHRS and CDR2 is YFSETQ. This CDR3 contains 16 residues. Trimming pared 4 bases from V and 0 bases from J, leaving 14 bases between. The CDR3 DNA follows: TGCGCCAGCAGCCCGGGGACACGACTCTCTGGAAACACCATATATTTT. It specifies CASSPGTRLSGNTIYF.

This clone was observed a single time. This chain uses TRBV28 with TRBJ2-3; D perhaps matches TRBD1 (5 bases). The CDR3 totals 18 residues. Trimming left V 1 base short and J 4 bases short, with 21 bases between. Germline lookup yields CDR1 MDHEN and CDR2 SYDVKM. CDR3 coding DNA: TGTGCCAGCAGTTTATTGCTAGAAACAGGCGTAGCACCAGATACGCAGTATTTT. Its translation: CASSLLLETGVAPDTQYF. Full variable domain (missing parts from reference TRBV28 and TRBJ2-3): DVKVTQSSRYLVKRTGEKVFLECVQDMDHENMFWYRQDPGLGLRLIYFSYDVKMKEKGDIPEGYSVSREKKERFSLILESASTNQTSMYLCASSLLLETGVAPDTQYFGPGTRLTVL.

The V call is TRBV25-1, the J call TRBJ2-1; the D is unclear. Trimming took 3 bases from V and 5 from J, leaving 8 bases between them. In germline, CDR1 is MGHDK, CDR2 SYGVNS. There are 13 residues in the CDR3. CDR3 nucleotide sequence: TGTGCCAGCAGTGATTGGGGAAACAATGAGCAGTTCTTC. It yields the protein CASSDWGNNEQFF.

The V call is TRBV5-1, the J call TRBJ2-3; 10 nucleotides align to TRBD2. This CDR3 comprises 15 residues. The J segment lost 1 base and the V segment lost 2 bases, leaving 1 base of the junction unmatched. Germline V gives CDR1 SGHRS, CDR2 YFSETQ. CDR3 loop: CASSFGTSGTDTQYF. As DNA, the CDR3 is TGCGCCAGCAGCTTCGGGACTAGCGGCACAGATACGCAGTATTTT.

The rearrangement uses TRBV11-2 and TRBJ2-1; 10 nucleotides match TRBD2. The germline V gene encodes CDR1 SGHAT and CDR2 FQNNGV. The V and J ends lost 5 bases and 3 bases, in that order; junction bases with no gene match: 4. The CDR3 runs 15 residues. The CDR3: CASSPSGRDYNEQFF. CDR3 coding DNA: TGTGCCAGCAGCCCCAGCGGGAGGGACTACAATGAGCAGTTCTTC. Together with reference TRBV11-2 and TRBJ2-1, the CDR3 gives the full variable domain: EAGVAQSPRYKIIEKRQSVAFWCNPISGHATLYWYQQILGQGPKLLIQFQNNGVVDDSQLPKDRFSAERLKGVDSTLKIQPAKLEDSAVYLCASSPSGRDYNEQFFGPGTRLTVL.

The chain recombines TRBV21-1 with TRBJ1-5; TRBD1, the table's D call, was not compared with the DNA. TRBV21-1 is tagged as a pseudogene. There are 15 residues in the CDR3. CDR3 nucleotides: TGTGCCAGCAGCAAAGGGGGGGACAGGGTCCAGCCCCAGCATTTT. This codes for CASSKGGDRVQPQHF.

The CDR3 bases are TGTGCCAGTAGTTTCATAAGGGTTCTCAGCAATCAGCCCCAGCATTTT. This translates into CASSFIRVLSNQPQHF. The genes are TRBV19 and TRBJ1-5; D is undetermined. Germline V gene sequence: CDR1 LNHDA, CDR2 SQIVND (reference sequence). This CDR3 comprises 16 residues. The germline V and J ends were trimmed by 5 bases and 1 base, with 15 bases remaining between them.

CDR3 DNA: TGCGCCAGCAGCCCAGGACTAGGGGACAATGAGCAGTTCTTC. Its translation: CASSPGLGDNEQFF. This chain links TRBV5-1 with TRBJ2-1; 7 bases are shared with TRBD2. Germline assignment: CDR1 SGHRS and CDR2 YFSETQ. The CDR3 spans 14 residues. V shed 4 bases, J shed 5 bases, and the junction held 6 bases outside the gene matches.

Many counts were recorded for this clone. CDR3 in DNA: TGTGCCAGTAGTAGGGGGCCGGCTAATGAAAAACTGTTTTTT. Translating gives CASSRGPANEKLFF. This chain connects TRBV19 to TRBJ1-4, with D possibly being TRBD1 (6 bases). From germline, CDR1 is LNHDA and CDR2 SQIVND (reference sequence). Trimming pared 4 bases from V and 3 bases from J, leaving 9 bases between. This CDR3 comprises 14 residues.

The chain's CDR3 is CASSLGQGDSYEQYF. The CDR3, as DNA: TGTGCCAGCAGCTTAGGGCAGGGCGACTCCTACGAGCAGTACTTC. This sequence joins TRBV7-6 and TRBJ2-7; D is possibly TRBD1 (5 bases). The V and J ends lost 1 base and 0 bases respectively, with 10 bases between them. The germline gives CDR1 SGHVS, CDR2 FNYEAQ. This CDR3 region has 15 residues.

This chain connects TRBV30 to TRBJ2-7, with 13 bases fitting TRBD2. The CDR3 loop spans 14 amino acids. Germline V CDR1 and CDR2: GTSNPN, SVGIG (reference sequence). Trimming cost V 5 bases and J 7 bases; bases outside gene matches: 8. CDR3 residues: CAWRGLAGTQEQYF. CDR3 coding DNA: TGTGCCTGGCGGGGACTAGCGGGAACGCAAGAGCAGTACTTC.

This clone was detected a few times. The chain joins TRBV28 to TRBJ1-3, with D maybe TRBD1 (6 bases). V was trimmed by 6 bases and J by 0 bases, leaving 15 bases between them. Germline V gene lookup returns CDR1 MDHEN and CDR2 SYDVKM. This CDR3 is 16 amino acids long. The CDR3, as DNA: TGTGCCAGCAGCCCCCCGGGCAGGGGCTCTGGAAACACCATATATTTT. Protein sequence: CASSPPGRGSGNTIYF.

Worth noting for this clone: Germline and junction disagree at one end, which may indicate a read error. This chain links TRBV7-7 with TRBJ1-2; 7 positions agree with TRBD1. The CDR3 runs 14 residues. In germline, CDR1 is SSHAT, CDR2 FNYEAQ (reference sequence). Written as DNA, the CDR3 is TGTGCTAGCAGCCCCCTGATAGACAGGGATGGCTACACCTTC. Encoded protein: CASSPLIDRDGYTF.

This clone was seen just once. CDR3 bases: TGTGCCAGCAGAGAGGGGGTTATGAACACTGAAGCTTTCTTT. This gives the protein CASREGVMNTEAFF. This rearrangement joins TRBV2 to TRBJ1-1; D may be TRBD1 (6 bases). The germline V gene encodes CDR1 SNHLY and CDR2 FYNNEI. V lost 6 bases to trimming and J lost 0 bases, with 11 bases between them. The CDR3 runs to 14 residues.

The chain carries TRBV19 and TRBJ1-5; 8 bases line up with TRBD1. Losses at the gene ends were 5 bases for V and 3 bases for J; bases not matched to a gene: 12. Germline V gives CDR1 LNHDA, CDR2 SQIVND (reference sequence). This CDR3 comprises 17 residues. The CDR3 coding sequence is TGTGCCAGTAGTCCCGATCAGGGCAGGGGGCTCAATCAGCCCCAGCATTTT. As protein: CASSPDQGRGLNQPQHF.

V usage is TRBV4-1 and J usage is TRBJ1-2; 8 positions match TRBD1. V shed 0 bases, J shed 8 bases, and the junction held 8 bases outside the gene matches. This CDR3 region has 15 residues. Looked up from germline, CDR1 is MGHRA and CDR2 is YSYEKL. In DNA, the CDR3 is TGCGCCAGCAGCCAAGATAACAGGGGACAGGCGGGCTACACCTTC. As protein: CASSQDNRGQAGYTF.